This entry lists 30 T cell receptor beta chains sequenced from one sample in a study of T cells after yellow fever vaccination. TCRdb re-called the 5' RACE reads with MiXCR, one entry per CDR3 protein. This table holds more than 350,000 distinct CDR3 sequences, 11% found once. This specimen consisted of PBMCs, obtained on the day of the first yellow fever vaccination. Receptor source: a man younger than 35 who received the YFV17D yellow fever vaccine.

Notes on this clonotype: This may be a read error: a much more frequent sequence differs by one nucleotide. The chain joins TRBV2 to TRBJ2-1, with D possibly TRBD1 on 5 matching bases. CDR1 is SNHLY, CDR2 FYNNEI, per germline. Trimming stripped 10 bases from V and 1 base from J, with 11 bases between. The CDR3 loop spans 13 amino acids. CDR3 amino acids: CANQGTSYNEQFF. Written as DNA, the CDR3 is TGTGCCAACCAGGGAACGTCCTACAATGAGCAGTTCTTC.

This clonotype occurred a few times. The V gene is TRBV12-3 or TRBV12-4, the J gene TRBJ2-4; no clear D. The germline V and J ends were trimmed by 2 bases and 9 bases, with 20 bases remaining between them. The CDR3 runs 16 residues. The CDR3 sequence is CASSLPTMSGHFIQYF. DNA of the CDR3: TGTGCCAGCAGTTTACCAACAATGTCCGGGCACTTCATTCAGTACTTC.

This clonotype was counted a few times. The chain has TRBV5-4 and TRBJ2-5; 8 bases line up with TRBD2. Germline values: CDR1 SGHNT, CDR2 YYREEE (reference sequence). The CDR3 is 12 amino acids. The V gene end was trimmed by 7 bases and the J gene end by 3 bases; junction bases not matched to a gene: 2. The CDR3 here is CASGGLEETQYF. The CDR3, as DNA: TGTGCCAGCGGGGGACTAGAAGAGACCCAGTACTTC.

This clonotype showed up just a few times. The rearrangement joins TRBV24-1 to TRBJ1-2, with 9 bases aligning to TRBD1. The CDR3 has 13 residues. Germline CDR1 KGHDR, CDR2 SFDVKD. V gave up 10 bases and J gave up 6 bases; unmatched junction bases: 8. The CDR3 loop reads CATGTGNVNGYTF. For the CDR3, the DNA is TGTGCCACAGGGACAGGGAATGTGAATGGCTACACCTTC.

This clonotype was observed a few times. The V and J genes are TRBV6-5 and TRBJ1-2; perhaps TRBD1 as D (5 bases). The V gene's germline CDR1 is MNHEY and CDR2 SVGAGI. Trimming removed 2 bases at V and 8 bases at J, with 18 bases between. The length of the CDR3 is 15 residues. For the CDR3, the DNA is TGTGCCAGCAGTTACCGAGACAGTAGTGTGTGGGGCTACACCTTC. Translated: CASSYRDSSVWGYTF.

This rearrangement joins TRBV5-1 to TRBJ2-3; TRBD1 matches at 9 bases. This CDR3 has 15 residues. V gave up 3 bases and J gave up 4 bases; unmatched junction bases: 6. Germline-derived CDR1 and CDR2 are SGHRS and YFSETQ. This CDR3 is CASSSGQGSSDTQYF. The CDR3 nucleotides are TGCGCCAGCAGCTCAGGACAGGGGTCCTCAGATACGCAGTATTTT. Full variable domain (missing parts from reference TRBV5-1 and TRBJ2-3): KAGVTQTPRYLIKTRGQQVTLSCSPISGHRSVSWYQQTPGQGLQFLFEYFSETQRNKGNFPGRFSGRQFSNSRSEMNVSTLELGDSALYLCASSSGQGSSDTQYFGPGTRLTVL.

The chain joins TRBV12-3 or TRBV12-4 to TRBJ1-5; tentative D call: TRBD1 (5 bases). CDR3 length: 15 amino acids. The V and J ends lost 3 bases and 2 bases respectively, with 11 bases between them. CDR3 residues: CASSFAGVGNQPQHF. CDR3 nucleotides: TGTGCCAGCAGTTTTGCGGGGGTCGGCAATCAGCCCCAGCATTTT.

This clonotype appeared a few times. The chain recombines TRBV7-2 with TRBJ2-3, with 10 bases lining up with TRBD2. This CDR3 has 16 residues. After removal of 2 bases from V and 6 bases from J, the junction contained 8 bases not matched to a gene. Germline CDR1 and CDR2: SGHTA and FQGNSA. The CDR3 DNA reads TGTGCCAGCAGCTTATCAACTAGCGGGGCCCAGGATACGCAGTATTTT. Residues: CASSLSTSGAQDTQYF.

This clonotype was detected only a few times. The chain has TRBV12-3 or TRBV12-4 and TRBJ2-1, with 7 bases identical to TRBD1. CDR3 length equals 14 residues. After removal of 6 bases from V and 3 bases from J, the junction contained 5 bases not matched to a gene. CDR3 amino acids: CASSPGGHYNEQFF. Here the CDR3 DNA reads TGTGCCAGCAGCCCAGGGGGTCACTACAATGAGCAGTTCTTC.

V is TRBV24-1 and J is TRBJ2-6; the D gene is possibly TRBD1 (7 bases). The CDR3 totals 18 residues. In germline, CDR1 is KGHDR, CDR2 SFDVKD. The V and J ends lost 4 bases and 0 bases respectively, with 15 bases between them. In DNA, the CDR3 is TGTGCCACCAGTGACCCCATCAGGGGGGTCTCTGGGGCCAACGTCCTGACTTTC. It yields the protein CATSDPIRGVSGANVLTF.

The chain recombines TRBV12-3 or TRBV12-4 with TRBJ2-1; no clear D gene. Trimming removed 6 bases from V and 4 bases from J, with 13 bases in between. The CDR3 runs to 14 residues. The DNA of the CDR3 is TGTGCCAGCAGCGTACCGGCTTATTACAATGAGCAGTTCTTC. Amino acid sequence: CASSVPAYYNEQFF.

This clonotype has only one observation. A much larger clone is a single base away; this may be a read error. The chain has TRBV12-5 and TRBJ1-1; TRBD1 matches 9 bases. The CDR3 runs to 14 residues. The germline gives CDR1 LGHNT, CDR2 FRNRAP. V gave up 6 bases and J gave up 5 bases; unmatched junction bases: 7. This CDR3 reads CASGDGTGITEAFF. CDR3 nucleotides: TGTGCTAGTGGCGATGGGACAGGGATAACTGAAGCTTTCTTT.

This clonotype was counted a single time. This chain connects TRBV27 to TRBJ2-7; 9 bases line up with TRBD1. CDR1 MNHEY and CDR2 SMNVEV come from the germline V gene (reference sequence). The CDR3 spans 13 residues. V was pared by 8 bases and J by 5 bases, with 7 bases of the junction left unmatched. The CDR3 DNA is TGTGCCAGCGGCCGGGACAGGGTGCACGAGCAGTACTTC. As protein: CASGRDRVHEQYF.

The V and J genes are TRBV7-9 and TRBJ2-5; D is perhaps TRBD1 or TRBD2 (5 bases each). Deletions cut 5 bases from V and 4 bases from J, with 14 bases between. Per germline, CDR1 SEHNR and CDR2 FQNEAQ (reference sequence). The CDR3 spans 14 residues. CDR3 region: CASSPAGAGETQYF. DNA for the CDR3: TGTGCCAGCAGCCCAGCCGGGGCGGGAGAGACCCAGTACTTC.

The chain recombines TRBV5-6 with TRBJ2-3, with TRBD2 identical over 8 bases. After removal of 1 base from V and 0 bases from J, the junction contained 7 bases not matched to a gene. CDR1 and CDR2 (germline): SGHDT, YYEEEE. CDR3 length: 17 residues. The chain's CDR3 is CASSLYVQRESTDTQYF. CDR3 sequence (DNA): TGTGCCAGCAGCTTGTACGTTCAGCGGGAGAGCACAGATACGCAGTATTTT.

This clonotype was seen ten or more times. The genes are TRBV20-1 and TRBJ1-4; D call uncertain. This CDR3 region has 12 residues. CDR1 and CDR2 from the germline V gene are DFQATT and SNEGSKA (reference sequence). With 6 bases removed from V and 11 bases from J, the gap between germline ends came to 16 bases. The CDR3 DNA reads as TGCAGTGCCATAGAAGGAGGGCTGAAACTGTTTTTT. Protein sequence: CSAIEGGLKLFF.

The J gene is TRBJ2-5, the V gene TRBV4-1; no clear D. The CDR3 is 15 residues long. The germline CDR1 and CDR2 sequences are MGHRA and YSYEKL. Trimming pared 3 bases from V and 0 bases from J, leaving 11 bases between. The chain's CDR3 is CASSQAGRDQETQYF. The CDR3 nucleotides are TGCGCCAGCAGCCAGGCTGGCCGAGACCAAGAGACCCAGTACTTC.

There are a few counts of this clonotype. The chain has TRBV18 and TRBJ2-2; 8 bases are shared with TRBD1. Germline V lookup: CDR1 KGHSH, CDR2 LQKENI. The J segment lost 6 bases and the V segment lost 6 bases, leaving 6 bases of the junction unmatched. The CDR3 extends over 14 amino acids. CDR3 protein: CASSQDRASGELFF. The CDR3 region has the DNA TGTGCCAGCTCTCAGGACAGGGCGTCCGGGGAGCTGTTTTTT.

This clonotype was seen a handful of times. The gene calls are TRBV7-8 and TRBJ1-5; weak D call: TRBD1 (5 bases). Per germline, CDR1 SGHVS and CDR2 FQNEAQ. The CDR3 length is 16 residues. V gave up 7 bases and J gave up 4 bases, with 20 bases separating them. The CDR3 sequence is CASTLGVVGINQPQHF. The CDR3 DNA reads as TGTGCCAGCACCCTAGGGGTTGTGGGGATTAATCAGCCCCAGCATTTT.

This clonotype was found many times. This chain connects TRBV15 to TRBJ2-7; D call uncertain. Germline CDR1 and CDR2: LNHNV and YYDKDF (reference sequence). The CDR3 has 13 residues. The ends were cut back, 5 bases at V and 0 bases at J, with 8 bases in the middle. The CDR3 here is CATSLSVSYEQYF. The CDR3 DNA reads as TGTGCCACCAGCTTGTCAGTCTCCTACGAGCAGTACTTC. The variable domain in full, with the rest retrieved from reference TRBV15 and TRBJ2-7, is DAMVIQNPRYQVTQFGKPVTLSCSQTLNHNVMYWYQQKSSQAPKLLFHYYDKDFNNEADTPDNFQSRRPNTSFCFLDIRSPGLGDTAMYLCATSLSVSYEQYFGPGTRLTVT.

Only a few counts were recorded for this clonotype. This chain uses TRBV6-2 or TRBV6-3 with TRBJ1-4, with D possibly matching TRBD1 (5 bases). V shed 5 bases and J shed 4 bases, with 11 bases lying between them. The CDR3 runs to 14 residues. Germline CDR1 reads MNHEY; CDR2 reads SVGEGT. The CDR3 here is CASSAGTVNEKLFF. In DNA, the CDR3 is TGTGCCAGCAGTGCCGGGACGGTTAATGAAAAACTGTTTTTT.

This chain joins TRBV4-1 and TRBJ2-1; unclear D gene. The V end lost 4 bases, the J end lost 6 bases, and 7 bases lay between the germline ends. The CDR3 sequence is 12 residues long. CDR1 and CDR2 from the germline V gene are MGHRA and YSYEKL. For the CDR3, the DNA is TGCGCCAGCAGCCGCCCTAGCAATGAGCAGTTCTTC. The encoded protein is CASSRPSNEQFF.

This clonotype came up many times. J is TRBJ2-4 and V is TRBV7-9; 7 positions match TRBD1. Germline V gene sequence: CDR1 SEHNR, CDR2 FQNEAQ (reference sequence). The ends lost 5 bases at V and 10 bases at J; junction bases unmatched: 14. The CDR3 runs 15 residues. Here the CDR3 DNA reads TGTGCCAGCAGCCAACCCCGCGACAGGGTAGGAATTCAGTACTTC. Protein: CASSQPRDRVGIQYF.

The sample holds a few counts of this clonotype. The gene calls are TRBV5-1 and TRBJ2-5; D might be TRBD1 (6 bases). The length of the CDR3 is 14 residues. Deletions cut 1 base from V and 5 bases from J, with 12 bases between. Germline CDR1 reads SGHRS; CDR2 reads YFSETQ. The CDR3 sequence is CASSLFGGLETQYF. DNA for the CDR3: TGCGCCAGCAGCTTGTTTGGGGGCTTGGAGACCCAGTACTTC.

V and J are TRBV5-1 and TRBJ2-3, with a possible D match to TRBD2 (6 bases). Germline V CDR1 and CDR2: SGHRS, YFSETQ. Deletions cut 2 bases from V and 2 bases from J, with 18 bases between. The CDR3 contains 17 residues. CDR3 coding DNA: TGCGCCAGCAGCTTACGGGGGACGGGGCGCACCACAGATACGCAGTATTTT. It yields the protein CASSLRGTGRTTDTQYF.

This clonotype was detected only a few times. This rearrangement joins TRBV29-1 to TRBJ1-4, with TRBD1 identical over 8 bases. Germline values: CDR1 SQVTM, CDR2 ANQGSEA. This CDR3 is built from 16 residues. After removal of 6 bases from V and 2 bases from J, the junction contained 11 bases not matched to a gene. CDR3: CSVDETAGGTNEKLFF. CDR3 DNA: TGCAGCGTCGATGAGACCGCAGGGGGCACTAATGAAAAACTGTTTTTT.

This clonotype showed up just a few times. V and J are TRBV4-3 and TRBJ2-1; D call uncertain. V was shortened by 0 bases and J by 2 bases, with 11 bases between the two germline ends. Germline V gives CDR1 LGHNA, CDR2 YSLEER. The CDR3 runs 16 residues. CDR3 nucleotide sequence: TGCGCCAGCAGCCAAGATCCATTTAAAACCTACAATGAGCAGTTCTTC. Its protein product is CASSQDPFKTYNEQFF.

The chain is built from TRBV5-1 and TRBJ2-1, with 8 positions matching TRBD1. The CDR3 consists of 14 residues. V trimming: 2 bases; J trimming: 16 bases; junction bases outside the gene matches: 14. Germline CDR1 SGHRS, CDR2 YFSETQ. The CDR3 protein is CASSFKVPGQGLFF. CDR3 nucleotides: TGCGCCAGCAGCTTCAAGGTCCCAGGACAGGGTCTATTCTTC.

This clonotype was recorded at least ten times. The chain recombines TRBV4-1 with TRBJ2-3; D call uncertain. Germline lookup yields CDR1 MGHRA and CDR2 YSYEKL. The CDR3 is 12 residues long. V was clipped by 4 bases and J by 7 bases, with 9 bases between them. The CDR3 sequence: CASSPDRYTQYF. In nucleotides, the CDR3 is TGCGCCAGCAGCCCAGATCGGTATACGCAGTATTTT.

The V gene is TRBV7-9, the J gene TRBJ2-3; the D gene could be TRBD1 or TRBD2 (7 bases each). The germline V gene has CDR1 SEHNR and CDR2 FQNEAQ (reference sequence). V was clipped by 2 bases and J by 2 bases, with 17 bases between them. The CDR3 is 17 residues long. In DNA, the CDR3 is TGTGCCAGCAGCTTACAGGGGGGGGCCAGACTCACAGATACGCAGTATTTT. The encoded protein is CASSLQGGARLTDTQYF.